The 8 T cell receptor beta chains in this list originate from one sample, sequenced in a study of post-analysis software for immune sequencing data. Whole-study findings and limits: TRBV5-6, TRBV5-1 and TRBV20-1 were among roughly 5 TRBV segments more frequent in patients than controls.

The library was made from cDNA and included unique molecular identifiers. Each CDR3 protein gets one entry after TCRdb re-called the PCR reads with MiXCR. Of some 700,000 distinct CDR3 sequences in the sample, roughly three fifths were seen once. These receptors are not linked to any known antigen. Sequenced sample: blood. The receptors stem from a girl between 2 and 10 years old with multiple sclerosis.

The chain combines TRBV5-1 with TRBJ2-7; TRBD2 matches at 9 bases. Germline loops: CDR1 SGHRS, CDR2 YFSETQ. The trim removed 4 bases at V and 9 bases at J, leaving 11 bases unmatched. The length of the CDR3 is 14 residues. The CDR3 bases are TGCGCCAGCAGCCTGGTAGGAGCGGGAGGTGGGCAGTACTTC. Protein product: CASSLVGAGGGQYF. Filled out from reference TRBV5-1 and TRBJ2-7, the complete variable domain reads KAGVTQTPRYLIKTRGQQVTLSCSPISGHRSVSWYQQTPGQGLQFLFEYFSETQRNKGNFPGRFSGRQFSNSRSEMNVSTLELGDSALYLCASSLVGAGGGQYFGPGTRLTVT.

A few counts support this clonotype. The rearrangement uses TRBV3-1 and TRBJ1-2, with TRBD1 matching over 7 bases. This CDR3 has 14 amino acids. Germline assignment: CDR1 LGHDT and CDR2 YNNKEL (reference sequence). Trimming took 9 bases from V and 7 from J; bases not matched to a gene: 14. The CDR3 protein is CASGLGTVGAGYTF. The DNA for the CDR3 is TGTGCCAGTGGTTTGGGGACAGTCGGCGCTGGCTACACCTTC. The full variable domain, rest sourced from reference TRBV3-1 and TRBJ1-2, is DTAVSQTPKYLVTQMGNDKSIKCEQNLGHDTMYWYKQDSKKFLKIMFSYNNKELIINETVPNRFSPKSPDKAHLNLHINSLELGDSAVYFCASGLGTVGAGYTFGSGTRLTVV.

The table lists this clonotype with a few counts. The J gene is TRBJ2-6, the V gene TRBV28; perhaps D is TRBD1 or TRBD2 (5 bases each). This CDR3 contains 16 residues. Per germline, CDR1 MDHEN and CDR2 SYDVKM. V shed 10 bases and J shed 0 bases, with 16 bases lying between them. CDR3 coding DNA: TGTGCCACCCGGGGCGGAGTTAGCTCTGGGGCCAACGTCCTGACTTTC. Translated: CATRGGVSSGANVLTF.

The chain recombines TRBV5-1 with TRBJ2-1; 10 bases map to TRBD2. The germline CDR1 and CDR2 sequences are SGHRS and YFSETQ. The junction had 6 bases not matched to a gene; V was cut back by 0 bases and J by 3 bases. The CDR3 sequence is 17 residues long. The CDR3 nucleotides are TGCGCCAGCAGCTTGGTTAAGGCTAGCGGGAGCTACAATGAGCAGTTCTTC. This sequence encodes CASSLVKASGSYNEQFF.

The CDR3 region has the DNA TGTGCCAGCAGCGAGCATAGCGGGAGGGCCACAGAATACGAGCAGTACTTC. Its translation: CASSEHSGRATEYEQYF. The chain carries TRBV11-2 and TRBJ2-7; the match to TRBD2 covers 11 bases. The V segment lost 5 bases and the J segment 4 bases; nucleotides outside the gene matches: 13. Germline lookup yields CDR1 SGHAT and CDR2 FQNNGV. This CDR3 region has 17 residues. Filled out from reference TRBV11-2 and TRBJ2-7, the complete variable domain reads EAGVAQSPRYKIIEKRQSVAFWCNPISGHATLYWYQQILGQGPKLLIQFQNNGVVDDSQLPKDRFSAERLKGVDSTLKIQPAKLEDSAVYLCASSEHSGRATEYEQYFGPGTRLTVT.

This clonotype was counted a few times. The chain joins TRBV7-2 to TRBJ2-7; 7 bases agree with TRBD2. This CDR3 is 17 amino acids long. Germline CDR1 is SGHTA and CDR2 is FQGNSA. Trimming took 5 bases from V and 0 from J; bases not matched to a gene: 13. The DNA of the CDR3 is TGTGCCAGCAGCCTTCACGCTAGCGGCACTAGCTCCTACGAGCAGTACTTC. Translation gives CASSLHASGTSSYEQYF.

V is TRBV25-1 and J is TRBJ1-2; 10 bases are a match to TRBD1. The CDR3 loop spans 16 amino acids. The V gene end was trimmed by 2 bases and the J gene end by 7 bases; junction bases not matched to a gene: 10. CDR1 and CDR2 (germline): MGHDK, SYGVNS. The CDR3 here is CASSEDQGQGLGGYTF. The CDR3 coding sequence is TGTGCCAGCAGTGAAGACCAGGGACAGGGGTTGGGTGGCTACACCTTC.

The CDR3 spells CASSMIGDEQFF. The CDR3 DNA reads as TGTGCCAGTAGCATGATTGGTGACGAGCAGTTCTTC. The chain couples TRBV12-3 or TRBV12-4 to TRBJ2-1; D call uncertain. This CDR3 comprises 12 residues. V lost 9 bases and J lost 10, with 16 bases in between.